The 19 T cell receptor beta chains below come from one sample, sequenced in a study of CD8+CD57+ T cells in acquired aplastic anemia. The authors sequenced patients whose flow cytometry had shown CD8+CD57+ cell expansion. The TCR beta profiling, which covered VDJ combination and CDR3 sequence, was carried out using genomic DNA as the template. TCRdb reprocessed the reads with MiXCR, giving one entry per CDR3 protein. The data show some 120,000 distinct CDR3 sequences, 50% to 60% seen once. The sequencing sample was made of sorted CD4+, CD8+, or CD8+CD57+ T cells (not recorded which) from PBMCs. Every receptor here comes from a human donor with aplastic anemia.

DNA for the CDR3: TGTGCCAGCAGCCCCCAAGAATCTGAAGCTTTCTTT. Translation gives CASSPQESEAFF. V and J are TRBV7-8 and TRBJ1-1; D is unresolved. Germline loops: CDR1 SGHVS, CDR2 FQNEAQ. V was shortened by 5 bases and J by 6 bases, with 10 bases between the two germline ends. This CDR3 has 12 residues. The full variable domain, with the rest looked up from reference TRBV7-8 and TRBJ1-1, is GAGVSQSPRYKVAKRGQDVALRCDPISGHVSLFWYQQALGQGPEFLTYFQNEAQLDKSGLPSDRFFAERPEGSVSTLKIQRTQQEDSAVYLCASSPQESEAFFGQGTRLTVV.

In this sample, this clonotype turned up many times. This chain links TRBV5-8 with TRBJ2-2; D perhaps matches TRBD2 (5 bases). CDR3 length: 15 amino acids. The ends were cut back, 3 bases at V and 2 bases at J, with 11 bases in the middle. CDR1 and CDR2 (germline): SGHTS, YDEGEE. CDR3 amino acids: CASSWPGTNTGELFF. The CDR3 DNA reads TGTGCCAGCAGCTGGCCGGGAACAAACACCGGGGAGCTGTTTTTT.

At least ten counts were recorded for this clonotype. The DNA of the CDR3 is TGTGCCAGTAGGAACAAACAGGGGTTCAGGACTGAAGCTTTCTTT. This gives the protein CASRNKQGFRTEAFF. The chain couples TRBV19 to TRBJ1-1; 7 nucleotides align to TRBD1. Trimming at V came to 6 bases and at J to 5 bases, leaving 12 bases not matched to a gene. Germline CDR1 and CDR2: LNHDA and SQIVND (reference sequence). The CDR3 is 15 amino acids.

Turning to this clonotype: Because the CDR3 is missing its conserved closing phenylalanine or tryptophan, this is likely a read error. The DNA is omitted, as the CDR3 cannot be located on it reliably, and the CDR3 follows TCRdb's listing. The chain links TRBV27 to TRBJ1-5; the D segment call TRBD1 is taken from the table without a DNA check. Looked up from germline, CDR1 is MNHEY and CDR2 is SMNVEV (reference sequence). The CDR3 length is 17 residues, termini included. The CDR3 here is CASSPLGGGADNQPLHL.

In its sample, this clonotype was seen once. CDR3 sequence: CATTLGQGFNEQYF. Here the CDR3 DNA reads TGTGCCACCACACTGGGGCAGGGGTTCAACGAGCAGTACTTC. The chain couples TRBV2 to TRBJ2-7, with a weak D call TRBD1 (6 bases). Germline assignment: CDR1 SNHLY and CDR2 FYNNEI. This CDR3 has 14 residues. V was trimmed by 10 bases and J by 5 bases, leaving 21 bases between them.

The chain links TRBV10-2 to TRBJ2-1; 7 bases are a match to TRBD2. CDR1 WSHSY and CDR2 SAAADI come from the germline V gene. The CDR3 runs 15 residues. Trimming cost V 3 bases and J 1 base; bases outside gene matches: 3. The CDR3 DNA sequence: TGCGCCAGCAGTGACCGCGGGGGATCCTACAATGAGCAGTTCTTC. Translating gives CASSDRGGSYNEQFF.

The chain links TRBV12-3 or TRBV12-4 to TRBJ2-7; TRBD1 might be the D (6 bases). The CDR3 sequence is 16 residues long. V was cut by 1 base and J by 2 bases, with 15 bases left in between. CDR3 residues: CASSLGPGQGTYEQYF. DNA for the CDR3: TGTGCCAGCAGTTTAGGTCCGGGACAAGGAACCTACGAGCAGTACTTC.

The rearrangement links TRBV10-3 to TRBJ2-2; a weak D match, TRBD2 (5 bases). V lost 7 bases, J lost 4 bases, and 13 bases lay in between. The CDR3 covers 14 residues. In germline, CDR1 is ENHRY, CDR2 SYGVKD. The CDR3 here is CAINEGSTTGELFF. The CDR3 bases are TGTGCCATCAACGAGGGATCCACCACCGGGGAGCTGTTTTTT.

The chain carries TRBV10-1 and TRBJ2-3; tentatively, D is TRBD1 (5 bases). Germline V gene data show CDR1 as WNHNN and CDR2 as SYGVQD (reference sequence). The length of the CDR3 is 14 residues. V gave up 4 bases and J gave up 4 bases, with 12 bases separating them. The CDR3, as DNA: TGCGCCAGCAGTGTAGGGGCTGGTCCAGATACGCAGTATTTT. It codes for CASSVGAGPDTQYF.

The CDR3 is CSVSPENEQYF. The CDR3 DNA reads TGCAGTGTTAGTCCGGAGAACGAGCAGTACTTC. This chain connects TRBV20-1 to TRBJ2-7; the D is unclear. Trimming pared 7 bases from V and 5 bases from J, leaving 12 bases between. Germline CDR1 and CDR2: DFQATT and SNEGSKA (reference sequence). This CDR3 is 11 amino acids long.

This clonotype appeared many times. The chain carries TRBV24-1 and TRBJ2-4, with D tentatively TRBD1 (6 bases). Trimming took off 5 bases at V and 9 bases at J, with 10 bases between the two ends. The germline V gene has CDR1 KGHDR and CDR2 SFDVKD. This CDR3 has 12 amino acids. CDR3 protein: CATSGRGGIQYF. CDR3 nucleotides: TGTGCCACCAGTGGAAGAGGGGGCATTCAGTACTTC.

J is TRBJ2-1 and V is TRBV20-1, with 9 bases that match TRBD2. Germline CDR1 and CDR2: DFQATT and SNEGSKA (reference sequence). After removal of 3 bases from V and 3 bases from J, the junction contained 12 bases not matched to a gene. This CDR3 spans 17 amino acids. This chain's CDR3 is CSARSNRAGGFYNEQFF. DNA of the CDR3: TGCAGTGCTAGGAGTAACCGGGCGGGGGGGTTCTACAATGAGCAGTTCTTC.

The chain employs TRBV24-1 and TRBJ2-3; 7 nucleotides line up with TRBD1. V gave up 7 bases and J gave up 0 bases; unmatched junction bases: 6. The CDR3 totals 15 residues. Germline V gene lookup returns CDR1 KGHDR and CDR2 SFDVKD. Written as DNA, the CDR3 is TGTGCCACCAGCCTAGGGGGCTCTAGCACAGATACGCAGTATTTT. It encodes CATSLGGSSTDTQYF.

The chain recombines TRBV15 with TRBJ2-3, with 9 bases that match TRBD2. CDR1 is LNHNV and CDR2 is YYDKDF in the germline V gene (reference sequence). CDR3 length equals 16 residues. J gave up 1 base and V 1 base, and 3 bases lay outside the gene matches. CDR3 sequence reads: CATSRVGGGGTDTQYF. CDR3 nucleotide sequence: TGTGCCACCAGCAGAGTTGGCGGGGGGGGCACAGATACGCAGTATTTT.

This clonotype was seen more than once but under ten times. The chain couples TRBV6-1 to TRBJ2-5; a possible D gene is TRBD1 (5 bases). Germline loops: CDR1 MNHNS, CDR2 SASEGT. Trimming left V 6 bases short and J 4 bases short, with 12 bases between. This CDR3 is 13 amino acids long. The CDR3 loop reads CASSVGAGETQYF. The CDR3 DNA is TGTGCCAGCAGCGTAGGGGCTGGAGAGACCCAGTACTTC.

On this clonotype itself: A much larger clonotype is one base distant, so this may be a read error. The chain employs TRBV13 and TRBJ1-1; 8 bases map to TRBD1. CDR1 and CDR2 from the germline V gene are PRHDT and FYEKMQ (reference sequence). This CDR3 contains 14 residues. The CDR3 nucleotides read TGTGCCAGCAGCTTCCAGGGGGCGAACGCTGAAGCTTTCTTT. This gives the protein CASSFQGANAEAFF.

This rearrangement joins TRBV5-1 to TRBJ2-3; D perhaps matches TRBD2 (5 bases). This CDR3 contains 14 residues. Trimming removed 0 bases from V and 3 bases from J, with 8 bases in between. Germline CDR1 is SGHRS and CDR2 is YFSETQ. The CDR3 reads CASSLEEATDTQYF. CDR3 coding DNA: TGCGCCAGCAGCTTGGAGGAGGCGACAGATACGCAGTATTTT.

This clonotype turned up a few times. V is TRBV10-3 and J is TRBJ2-7; D is unclear. CDR3 length: 13 amino acids. Germline assignment: CDR1 ENHRY and CDR2 SYGVKD. The V end lost 2 bases, the J end lost 4 bases, and 9 bases lay between the germline ends. CDR3 sequence: CAISEGRSYEQYF. The DNA for the CDR3 is TGTGCCATCAGTGAGGGCAGAAGTTACGAGCAGTACTTC.

The V and J genes are TRBV15 and TRBJ2-1; D may be TRBD2 (7 bases). The CDR3 runs 15 residues. Germline CDR1 and CDR2: LNHNV and YYDKDF (reference sequence). V was trimmed by 3 bases and J by 7 bases, leaving 16 bases between them. The DNA of the CDR3 is TGTGCCACCAGCAGCTTTTGGGGGGGCGGGAATGAGCAGTTCTTC. Amino acid sequence: CATSSFWGGGNEQFF.